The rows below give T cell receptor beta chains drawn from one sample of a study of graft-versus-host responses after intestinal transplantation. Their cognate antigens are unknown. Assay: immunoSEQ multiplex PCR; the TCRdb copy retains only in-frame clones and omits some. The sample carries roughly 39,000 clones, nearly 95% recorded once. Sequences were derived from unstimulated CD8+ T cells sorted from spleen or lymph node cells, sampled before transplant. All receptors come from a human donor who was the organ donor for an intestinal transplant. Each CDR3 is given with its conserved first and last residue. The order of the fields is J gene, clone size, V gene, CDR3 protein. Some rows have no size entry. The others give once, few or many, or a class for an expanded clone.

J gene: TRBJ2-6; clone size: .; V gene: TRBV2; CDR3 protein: CASRDLRPRAWANVLTF
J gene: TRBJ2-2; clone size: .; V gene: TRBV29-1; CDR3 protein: CSVEDRTGRTGELFF
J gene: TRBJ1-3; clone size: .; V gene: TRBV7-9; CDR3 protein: CASSLETETGNTIYF
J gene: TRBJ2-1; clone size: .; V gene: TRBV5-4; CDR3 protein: CASSPGVFSYNEQFF
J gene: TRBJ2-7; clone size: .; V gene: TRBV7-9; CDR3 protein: CASSLIHEQYF
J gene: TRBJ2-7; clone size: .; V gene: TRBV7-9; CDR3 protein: CASSLAGDYSYEQYF
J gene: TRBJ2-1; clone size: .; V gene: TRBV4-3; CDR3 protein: CASSQEWSGAYNEQFF
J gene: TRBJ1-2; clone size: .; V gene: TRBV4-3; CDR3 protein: CASSQVNSRPGDGYTF
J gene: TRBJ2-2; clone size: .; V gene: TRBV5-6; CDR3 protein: CASSFDPTGELFF
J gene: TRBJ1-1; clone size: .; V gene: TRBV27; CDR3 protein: CASSLRSVRDTEAFF
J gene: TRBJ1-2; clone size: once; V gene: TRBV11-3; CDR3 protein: CASSLDPTDPNYGYTF
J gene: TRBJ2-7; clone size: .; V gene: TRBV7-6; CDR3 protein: CASSLGRQGSGYEQYF
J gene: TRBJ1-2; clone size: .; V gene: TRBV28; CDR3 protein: CASSFYGGGGYTF
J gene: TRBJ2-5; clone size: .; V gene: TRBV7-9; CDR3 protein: CASSLVAGNQETQYF
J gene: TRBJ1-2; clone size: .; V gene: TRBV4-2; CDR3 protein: CASSQEVIGETNYGYTF
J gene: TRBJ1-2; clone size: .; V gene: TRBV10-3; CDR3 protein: CAISVGQAFYGYTF
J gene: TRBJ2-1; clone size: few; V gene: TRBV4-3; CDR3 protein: CASSQVVHEQFF
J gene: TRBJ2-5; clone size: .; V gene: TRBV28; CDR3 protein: CASSNPPGSRDTDGTQYF
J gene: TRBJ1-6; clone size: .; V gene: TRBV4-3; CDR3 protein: CASSREDRGYNSPLHF
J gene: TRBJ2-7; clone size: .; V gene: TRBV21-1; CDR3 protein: CAVYGQGVSSSYEQYF
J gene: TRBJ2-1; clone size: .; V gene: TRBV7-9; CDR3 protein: CASSLERFSYNEQFF
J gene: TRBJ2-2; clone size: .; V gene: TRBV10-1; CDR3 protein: CASSEPRPPVTGELFF
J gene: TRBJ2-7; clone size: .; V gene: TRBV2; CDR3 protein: CASSGSGQGKPYEQYF
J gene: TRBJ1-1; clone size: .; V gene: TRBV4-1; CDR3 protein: CASSQVDVADEAFF
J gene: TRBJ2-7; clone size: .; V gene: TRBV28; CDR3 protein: CASSPVTGPWYEQYF
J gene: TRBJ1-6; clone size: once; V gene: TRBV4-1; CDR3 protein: CASSHQGFSYNSPLHF
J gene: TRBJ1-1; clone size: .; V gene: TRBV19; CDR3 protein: CARPADGTEAFF
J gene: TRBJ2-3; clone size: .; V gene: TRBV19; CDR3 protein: CASSLQGEIGTQYF
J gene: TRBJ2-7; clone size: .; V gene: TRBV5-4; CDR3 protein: CASSSGGYEQYF
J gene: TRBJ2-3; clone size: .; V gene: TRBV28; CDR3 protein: CASSLSAGGTDTQYF
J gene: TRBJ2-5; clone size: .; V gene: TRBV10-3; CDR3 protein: CAISESWGRGETQYF
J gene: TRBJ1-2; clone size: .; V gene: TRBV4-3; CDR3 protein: CASSQEKGAGYGYTF
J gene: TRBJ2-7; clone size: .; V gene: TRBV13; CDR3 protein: CASSRGGYEQYF
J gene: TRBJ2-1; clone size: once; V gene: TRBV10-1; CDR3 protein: CASSVTSGHQQFF
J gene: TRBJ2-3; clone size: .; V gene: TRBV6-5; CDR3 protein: CASSYSTSGVTDTQYF
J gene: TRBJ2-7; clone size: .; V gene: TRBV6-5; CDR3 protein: CASSPSGADEQYF
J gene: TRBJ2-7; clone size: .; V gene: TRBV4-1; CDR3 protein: CASSQVGGAYEQYF
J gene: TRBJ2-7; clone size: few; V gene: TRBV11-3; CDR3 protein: CASSRTASYEQYF
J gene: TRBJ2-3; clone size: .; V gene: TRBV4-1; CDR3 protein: CASSQASGGAADTQYF
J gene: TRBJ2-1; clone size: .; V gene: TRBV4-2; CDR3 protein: CASSQEPGRGNEQFF
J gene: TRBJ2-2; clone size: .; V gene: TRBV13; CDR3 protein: CASSLGQAGELFF
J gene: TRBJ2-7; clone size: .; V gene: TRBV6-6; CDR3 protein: CASSQISSSGLEQYF
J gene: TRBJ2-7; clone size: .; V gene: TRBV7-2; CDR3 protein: CASSSWGQGADEQYF
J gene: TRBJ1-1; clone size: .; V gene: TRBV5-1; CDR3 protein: CASSLEWNTEAFF
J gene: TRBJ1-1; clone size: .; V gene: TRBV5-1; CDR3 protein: CASSMDVPTEAFF
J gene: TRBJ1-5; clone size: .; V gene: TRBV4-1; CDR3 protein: CASSHPFRGGRSQPQHF
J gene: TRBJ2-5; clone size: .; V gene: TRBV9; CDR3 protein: CASSPEGETQYF
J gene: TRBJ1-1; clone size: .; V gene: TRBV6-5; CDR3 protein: CASSYVVDTEAFF
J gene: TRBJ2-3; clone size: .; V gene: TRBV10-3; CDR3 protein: CAISDTSGGPSTDTQYF
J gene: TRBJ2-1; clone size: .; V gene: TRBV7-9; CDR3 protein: CASSLSGGAYNEQFF
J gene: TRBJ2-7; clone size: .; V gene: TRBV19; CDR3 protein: CASSPWDDAYEQYF
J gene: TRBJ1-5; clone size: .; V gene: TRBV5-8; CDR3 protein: CASSPSGRHQPQHF
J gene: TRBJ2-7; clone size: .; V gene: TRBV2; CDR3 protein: CATKPGQSYEQYF
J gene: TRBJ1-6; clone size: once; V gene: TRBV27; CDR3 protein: CASSFGTESPLHF
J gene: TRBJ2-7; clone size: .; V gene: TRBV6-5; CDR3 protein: CASSYWGWTYEQYF
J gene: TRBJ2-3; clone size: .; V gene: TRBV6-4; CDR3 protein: CASSKGLAADTQYF
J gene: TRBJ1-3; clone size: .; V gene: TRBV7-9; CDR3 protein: CASEEGVAGNTIYF
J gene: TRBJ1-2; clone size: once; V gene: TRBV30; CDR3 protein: CACMLGGQRNYGYTF
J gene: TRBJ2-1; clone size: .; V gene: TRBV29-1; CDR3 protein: CSVEIAGGSYNEQFF
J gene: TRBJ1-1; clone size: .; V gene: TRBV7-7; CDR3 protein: CASSQAQGAEAFF